This record concerns one T cell receptor (beta chain) sequence. The data were taken from a study of blood T cell repertoires in COVID-19. The overall study: The United States, Italy and Spain provided the acute and convalescent COVID-19 samples. The analysed material was cDNA or gDNA that came from T cells, B-cell-depleted T cells, or PBMCs.

Per the original methods: The assay estimated nucleated cells by amplifying reference gene primers. Sequenced by immunoSEQ multiplex PCR; TCRdb stores in-frame clones only, minus some. V, J and clone size are those of that table, while D and trimming were read from the DNA. This table holds roughly 200,000 clones, around 89% found once. This CDR3 region has 13 residues. The junction had 3 bases not matched to a gene; V was cut back by 6 bases and J by 7 bases. Material for sequencing was peripheral blood. This chain uses TRBV12-3 or TRBV12-4 with TRBJ1-4, with 9 bases identical to TRBD1. This clonotype was obtained from a man between 50 and 59 years old with acute or convalescent COVID-19. As DNA, the CDR3 is TGTGCCAGCAGGGGACAGGGTGTTGAAAAACTGTTTTTT. Its translation: CASRGQGVEKLFF.